This TCR beta chain comes out of a study of blood T cell repertoires in COVID-19. Study summary: Spain, Italy and the United States supplied samples that represented acute and convalescent COVID-19. Sources were T cells, B-cell-depleted T cells, or PBMCs; the material itself was cDNA or gDNA.

V lost 11 bases, J lost 4 bases, and 12 bases lay in between. This CDR3 comprises 11 residues. Germline assignment: CDR1 SNHLY and CDR2 FYNNEI. The assay was immunoSEQ multiplex PCR, and TCRdb's table has in-frame clones only and misses some. The sample holds about 200,000 clones, about 78% seen once. The sample was peripheral blood. This sequence joins TRBV2 and TRBJ2-7; perhaps TRBD2 as D (5 bases). This TCR derives from a woman in her 70s with acute or convalescent COVID-19. Written as DNA, the CDR3 is TGTGCCTCCCTATCGGGGTACGAGCAGTACTTC. Translating it yields CASLSGYEQYF.